This T cell receptor (beta chain) was found in a study of blood T cell repertoires in COVID-19. Per the original data handling: Nucleated cell number was recorded as an estimate derived from reference gene primer amplification. Libraries were prepared by immunoSEQ multiplex PCR; TCRdb keeps only in-frame clonotypes and omits some of them. The DNA gave D and trimming, while V, J and clone size come from that table. Here the sample spans a few hundred thousand clones, roughly 90% being singletons. The CDR3 sequence is 16 residues long. The J segment lost 4 bases and the V segment lost 2 bases, leaving 10 bases of the junction unmatched. CDR1 MGHDK and CDR2 SYGVNS come from the germline V gene.

The chain uses TRBV25-1 and TRBJ1-2; 7 nucleotides agree with TRBD1. The clonotype comes from a woman in her thirties or forties with COVID-19, enrolled during active disease. The sample comprised peripheral blood. This CDR3 reads CASSEHSRAGGYGYTF. The CDR3 coding sequence is TGTGCCAGCAGTGAACATTCCCGTGCAGGGGGCTATGGCTACACCTTC.